Listed below are T cell receptor beta chains from one sample, sequenced in a study of OX40 agonist ivuxolimab in advanced cancers. Method: immunoSEQ multiplex PCR; TCRdb's copy keeps in-frame clones and lacks some. The sample contains around 20,000 clones, roughly 70% of which appear only once. Specimen: CD4+ or CD8+ T cells sorted from blood, collected in a trial of the OX40 agonist ivuxolimab. Receptors originate from an adult with an advanced solid tumor such as melanoma, head and neck, liver or kidney cancer. Both conserved end residues are part of each CDR3.

j_call,v_call,cdr3_aa
TRBJ2-3,TRBV5-1,CASSLWGREGTDTQYF
TRBJ2-2,TRBV28,CASSSLGTFLSHPNTGELFF
TRBJ2-7,TRBV27,CASSFGVSYEQYF
TRBJ2-2,TRBV19,CASSNPWRGGSGELFF
TRBJ2-3,TRBV6-1,CASSDEGPLLALDTQYF
TRBJ2-7,TRBV5-5,CASSSLAGAYEQYF
TRBJ2-1,TRBV4-2,CASSQGVNEQFF
TRBJ2-5,TRBV30,CAWSTGQWQETQYF
TRBJ2-3,TRBV5-4,CASSLADWTDTQYF
TRBJ1-1,TRBV27,CASHSIGPDTEAFF
TRBJ2-7,TRBV19,CASSIGQLAGGYGEQYF
TRBJ1-1,TRBV6-5,CASSYEGKAEAFF
TRBJ1-1,TRBV30,CAWTVNTEAFF
TRBJ2-1,TRBV30,CAWSGGLADNEQFF
TRBJ1-2,TRBV28,CATVAIGNYGYTF
TRBJ1-1,TRBV5-4,CASSFPGTDYTEAFF
TRBJ2-7,TRBV4-2,CASSPGTGGRAYEQYF
TRBJ2-7,TRBV21-1,CASSRRYEQYF
TRBJ2-6,TRBV7-9,CASSGRTGVVGANVLTF
TRBJ2-1,TRBV9,CASSSSGDSYNEQFF
TRBJ2-3,TRBV7-9,CASSSNLQVSTDTQYF
TRBJ1-4,TRBV15,CATSRDRTGGQKLFF
TRBJ2-5,TRBV27,CASSPGTSGQETQYF
TRBJ2-3,TRBV16,CASSQSGVREAKTDTQYF
TRBJ2-3,TRBV27,CASSIVRGPTDTQYF
TRBJ1-1,TRBV28,CASSLSAGTDLYTEAFF
TRBJ2-1,TRBV7-8,CASSLGVDRGTNYEQFF
TRBJ2-2,TRBV7-8,CASSLGALGGGGELFF
TRBJ2-5,TRBV7-2,CASSLGRLAGGETQYF
TRBJ1-2,TRBV2,CATVDRSRYGYTF
TRBJ2-1,TRBV28,CASSWLVAGGYNEQFF
TRBJ1-5,TRBV16,CASSHTGQPQHF
TRBJ2-1,TRBV7-7,CASSPGLAGFDEQFF
TRBJ2-1,TRBV5-4,CASSSPGQGDNEQFF
TRBJ2-7,TRBV7-9,CASSQVGANYEQYF
TRBJ2-7,TRBV2,CASSETGQSYYEQYF
TRBJ1-5,TRBV18,CASSPYGTGGRFGNQPQHF
TRBJ2-5,TRBV18,CASSPTGSKETQYF
TRBJ2-7,TRBV28,CASSPRGLAGNEQYF
TRBJ2-1,TRBV2,CASSETGSSENEQFF
TRBJ2-1,TRBV2,CASSLLAGDSYNEQFF
TRBJ2-1,TRBV21-1,CASSKTSGGDPEQFF
TRBJ2-1,TRBV14,CASSHLAGTYYNEQFF
TRBJ1-1,TRBV11-2,CASSRERTYTEAFF
TRBJ2-7,TRBV5-6,CASSLGASGRAEGLEQYF
TRBJ1-2,TRBV4-3,CASSQERVGFNYGYTF
TRBJ2-1,TRBV27,CASSPVSDYNEQFF
TRBJ1-1,TRBV6-1,CASSEGTAPEAFF
TRBJ1-1,TRBV4-1,CASSQVRTGEDTEAFF
NA,TRBV13,CASSSRDGTYEQYF
TRBJ2-3,TRBV11-2,CASSLEGGGSTDTQYF
TRBJ2-1,TRBV2,CASTGTSYNEQFF
TRBJ2-5,TRBV28,CASSSPGLAGGEYQETQYF
TRBJ1-4,TRBV19,CASSQGLGEKLFF